A selection of T cell receptor beta chains follows, all from one sample in a study of low-dose radiotherapy and immunotherapy resistance in tumors. Each CDR3 protein gets one entry after TCRdb re-called the reads with MiXCR. The table records under 90,000 distinct CDR3 sequences, around 17% of them present only once. The starting material was PBMCs, obtained before treatment. The receptors shown here come from a male donor with prostate cancer. The CDR3 runs from the conserved cysteine through the conserved F or W. The D gene is left open where the match is weak. Size is stated for part of the rows, as once, few or many counts, or as a class when the clone is expanded.

J: TRBJ1-5
D: TRBD1
V: TRBV9
size: many
DNA: TGTGCCAGCAGCGCTCAGGGGGGCAATCAGCCCCAGCATTTT
CDR3: CASSAQGGNQPQHF

J: TRBJ1-5
D: -
V: TRBV20-1
size: many
DNA: TGCAGTGCTAGTATTTTAGAGAATAGCAATCAGCCCCAGCATTTT
CDR3: CSASILENSNQPQHF

J: TRBJ2-7
D: -
V: TRBV15
size: many
DNA: TGTGCCACCAGCAGAGAACAGTTCTACGAGCAGTACTTC
CDR3: CATSREQFYEQYF

J: TRBJ1-2
D: TRBD1
V: TRBV4-1
size: many
DNA: TGCGCCAGCAGCCACCCCGGACAGGGTGGGGGGAATGGCTACACCTTC
CDR3: CASSHPGQGGGNGYTF

J: TRBJ2-5
D: TRBD1
V: TRBV5-4
size: -
DNA: TGTGCCAGCAGCTCGGACAGGGCGCAAGAGACCCAGTACTTC
CDR3: CASSSDRAQETQYF

J: TRBJ2-7
D: TRBD1
V: TRBV5-1
size: many
DNA: TGCGCCAGCAGCCCCACTGGACAGGGAACCTACGAGCAGTACTTC
CDR3: CASSPTGQGTYEQYF

J: TRBJ2-3
D: -
V: TRBV11-2
size: many
DNA: TGTGCCAGCAGCTATTTCACAGATACGCAGTATTTT
CDR3: CASSYFTDTQYF

J: TRBJ2-3
D: TRBD1
V: TRBV5-1
size: many
DNA: TGCGCCAGCAGCATCCAGGGGGACCCTGGCACAGATACGCAGTATTTT
CDR3: CASSIQGDPGTDTQYF

J: TRBJ2-5
D: -
V: TRBV21-1
size: many
DNA: TGTGCCAGCACCAACCTCCCTGGGACAGGGGTTGTCCTACAAGAGACCCAGTACTTC
CDR3: CASTNLPGTGVVLQETQYF

J: TRBJ2-7
D: -
V: TRBV5-1
size: many
DNA: TGCGCCAGCAGCTTGGCCCCAAACCAATACGAGCAGTACTTC
CDR3: CASSLAPNQYEQYF

J: TRBJ2-7
D: TRBD1
V: TRBV10-1
size: many
DNA: TGCGCCAGCAGTGAGTCGACGGACAGGGTCTACGAGCAGTACTTC
CDR3: CASSESTDRVYEQYF

J: TRBJ2-7
D: TRBD1
V: TRBV3-1
size: many
DNA: TGTGCCAGCAGCCTTCGGCGGGCGACAGGGCAAACCTACGAGCAGTACTTC
CDR3: CASSLRRATGQTYEQYF

J: TRBJ1-3
D: -
V: TRBV18
size: many
DNA: TGTGCCAGCTCACCCCCACGCGTTACTGGAAACACCATATATTTT
CDR3: CASSPPRVTGNTIYF

J: TRBJ1-6
D: -
V: TRBV7-3
size: many
DNA: TGTGCCAGCAGCTTAAGAGGATCTAAGCCCTTCTATAATTCACCCCTCCACTTT
CDR3: CASSLRGSKPFYNSPLHF

J: TRBJ1-5
D: -
V: TRBV19
size: -
DNA: TGTGCCAGTAGTATAGATCCTATGGTGGCGGGGGCCGAAAGTCAGCCCCAGCATTTT
CDR3: CASSIDPMVAGAESQPQHF